This is a list of T cell receptor beta chains from one sample in a study of identical twins. TCRdb used MiXCR to reprocess the 5' RACE reads, holding one entry per CDR3 protein. The sample records fewer than 350,000 distinct CDR3 sequences, 6.5% to 9.5% being singletons. These data were also filed under a second study, of yellow fever vaccine responses in identical twins.

Source material: memory (CD45RO+) T cells sorted from blood. The receptor source for this set is a woman under 30 in good health. Each CDR3 is given with its conserved first and last residue. D genes are given only for firm matches. Clone sizes are given selectively: once, few, many, or a class where the clone is expanded.

V gene,clone size,J gene,D gene,CDR3 DNA,CDR3 protein
TRBV20-1,few,TRBJ2-2,-,TGCAGTGCTCTACGAGGAGGGGTGGCCGGGGAGCTGTTTTTT,CSALRGGVAGELFF
TRBV29-1,many,TRBJ2-5,-,TGCAGCGTGGAGGGAATAGGAGAGACCCAGTACTTC,CSVEGIGETQYF
TRBV11-2,few,TRBJ2-1,-,TGTGCCAGCAGCTTAGGAAGCCTGAGGGTCCCTTCCTACAATGAGCAGTTCTTC,CASSLGSLRVPSYNEQFF
TRBV19,-,TRBJ2-1,TRBD2,TGTGCCAGTAGTACCCTTAATAGCGGGAGCTCGTTCCGCAATGAGCAGTTCTTC,CASSTLNSGSSFRNEQFF
TRBV2,-,TRBJ2-2,-,TGTGCCAGCAGGCGGACGAACACCGGGGAGCTGTTTTTT,CASRRTNTGELFF
TRBV19,-,TRBJ2-1,-,TGTGCCAGTAGTAGCCCTGGGCGGGTGGAAAATGAGCAGTTCTTC,CASSSPGRVENEQFF
TRBV12-5,few,TRBJ2-1,-,TGTGCTAGTGGTTCGACCGGGGCTAATGAGCAGTTCTTC,CASGSTGANEQFF
TRBV5-1,-,TRBJ2-7,TRBD2,TGCGCCACCAAAGCGACTAGCGGGAGTTACGAGCAGTACTTC,CATKATSGSYEQYF
TRBV20-1,many,TRBJ2-1,-,TGCAGTGCTAGAGAGGGCAGGTCCCCGGGTGAGCAGTTCTTC,CSAREGRSPGEQFF
TRBV20-1,-,TRBJ2-7,-,TGCAGTGCTAGAGTTAGCGGAAAAGAGCAGTACTTC,CSARVSGKEQYF
TRBV12-3/TRBV12-4,many,TRBJ2-1,TRBD2,TGTGCCAGCAGTTTCGGGGGGGCTAGTTACAATGAGCAGTTCTTC,CASSFGGASYNEQFF
TRBV11-3,-,TRBJ2-1,TRBD2,TGTGCCAGCAGCTTAGGCGGTGGGACTAGCCGGTATGAGCAGTTCTTC,CASSLGGGTSRYEQFF
TRBV9,-,TRBJ1-1,TRBD1,TGTGCCAGCAGTACACAGGGGGAAGGCGCTGAAGCTTTCTTT,CASSTQGEGAEAFF
TRBV5-1,-,TRBJ2-7,-,TGCGCCAGCAGCTTGCCGGCTAGTAACGAGCAGTACTTC,CASSLPASNEQYF
TRBV2,few,TRBJ2-1,-,TGTGCCAGCAGGGCGGATACCTACAATGAGCAGTTCTTC,CASRADTYNEQFF
TRBV6-2/TRBV6-3,many,TRBJ2-1,TRBD2,TGTGCCAGCAGTTACTCTCCCCCTAGCGGGGTCTACAATGAGCAGTTCTTC,CASSYSPPSGVYNEQFF
TRBV29-1,-,TRBJ1-1,TRBD1,TGCAGCGTGGGGGGGCAGGGACAGGCGTTCACTGAAGCTTTCTTT,CSVGGQGQAFTEAFF
TRBV7-9,-,TRBJ2-5,-,TGTGCCAGCAGCCCGAGGTCGGAGACCCAGTACTTC,CASSPRSETQYF
TRBV11-2,few,TRBJ2-3,-,TGTGCCAGCAGCGGCAGCCGGGTGCTTGGGTCAGATACGCAGTATTTT,CASSGSRVLGSDTQYF
TRBV10-3,few,TRBJ2-1,-,TGTGCCACCCTCCACACTCAGATCGGTGAGCAGTTCTTC,CATLHTQIGEQFF
TRBV7-9,few,TRBJ2-6,-,TGTGCCGTAATCGCGCAGGGCTCCTCTGGGGCCAACGTCCTGACTTTC,CAVIAQGSSGANVLTF
TRBV5-1,-,TRBJ2-7,TRBD1,TGCGCCAGCAGCTCCGGGACAGGGGGGCACGAGCAGTACTTC,CASSSGTGGHEQYF
TRBV5-5,few,TRBJ1-4,TRBD1,TGTGCCAGCAGCGGTGGGACAGTTAAGGAAAAACTGTTTTTT,CASSGGTVKEKLFF
TRBV4-1,many,TRBJ1-6,-,TGCGCCAGCAGCCAAGGGACGAGCAATTCACCCCTCCACTTT,CASSQGTSNSPLHF
TRBV15,many,TRBJ2-1,TRBD2,TGTGCCACCAGCAGGTCCACTAGCGGAACCTACAATGAGCAGTTCTTC,CATSRSTSGTYNEQFF
TRBV10-3,many,TRBJ1-6,-,TGTGCCATCAGCCCCGAGGGGGGCTATAATTCACCCCTCCACTTT,CAISPEGGYNSPLHF
TRBV7-2,many,TRBJ2-5,-,TGTGCCAGCAGCCGAGTACATCAAGAGACCCAGTACTTC,CASSRVHQETQYF
TRBV7-2,-,TRBJ1-6,-,TGTGCCAGCAGCCGACTGACCGGGAGGAATTCACCCCTCCACTTT,CASSRLTGRNSPLHF
TRBV29-1,-,TRBJ1-1,TRBD1,TGCAGCGCCATGGTACGGGACAGGGCTACTGAAGCTTTCTTT,CSAMVRDRATEAFF
TRBV28,-,TRBJ1-5,TRBD1,TGTGCCAGCAGTTTTTCCGGGGGGACAGGGTCTAGCAATCAGCCCCAGCATTTT,CASSFSGGTGSSNQPQHF
TRBV7-9,few,TRBJ2-1,TRBD2,TGTGCCAGCAGCCTCTTTCGCGGGAGGGCCGATGAGCAGTTCTTC,CASSLFRGRADEQFF
TRBV5-1,many,TRBJ2-5,-,TGCGCCAGCAGCAAGACCCAAGAGACCCAGTACTTC,CASSKTQETQYF
TRBV9,many,TRBJ2-7,TRBD2,TGTGCCAGCAGCGTAGGGACTAGCGGGTACTCCTACGAGCAGTACTTC,CASSVGTSGYSYEQYF
TRBV4-1,few,TRBJ2-3,TRBD2,TGCGCCAGCAGCCAAGTTTCAGCGGGGGGACTGGATACGCAGTATTTT,CASSQVSAGGLDTQYF
TRBV5-1,-,TRBJ2-5,-,TGCGCCAGCACCCCCCCAGGGAGATTCCTAGAGACCCAGTACTTC,CASTPPGRFLETQYF
TRBV12-3/TRBV12-4,-,TRBJ1-1,-,TGTGCCAGCATCAGGGGCTCCATGAACACTGAAGCTTTCTTT,CASIRGSMNTEAFF
TRBV6-1,-,TRBJ1-1,-,TGTGCCAGCAGTGATCAGGTGGGGACGGAAGCTTTCTTT,CASSDQVGTEAFF
TRBV28,many,TRBJ2-1,TRBD1,TGTGCCAGCAGTACACTGACAGGGGTCAACTCCTACAATGAGCAGTTCTTC,CASSTLTGVNSYNEQFF
TRBV2,many,TRBJ2-4,-,TGTGCCAGCAGTGGGGAGAGGCTAGCCAAAAACATTCAGTACTTC,CASSGERLAKNIQYF
TRBV20-1,few,TRBJ2-1,TRBD2,TGCAGTGCTAGGACTAGCGGGGTGGACTACAATGAGCAGTTCTTC,CSARTSGVDYNEQFF
TRBV27,-,TRBJ1-1,-,TGTGCCAGCAGTTTAGGTGGGGGCTTGAACACTGAAGCTTTCTTT,CASSLGGGLNTEAFF
TRBV4-1,few,TRBJ2-3,-,TGCGCCAGCAGCCAAGACCTGGACACAAAGGTGGAGTATTTT,CASSQDLDTKVEYF
TRBV19,-,TRBJ2-7,-,TGTGCCAGTAGAAGGACTGGCAGTGGGAACGAGCAGTACTTC,CASRRTGSGNEQYF
TRBV6-4,-,TRBJ2-1,TRBD2,TGTGCCAGCAGTGACGGGACTATCAATGAGCAGTTCTTC,CASSDGTINEQFF
TRBV5-1,-,TRBJ1-2,-,TGCGCCAGCAGCTTGAACACAGGGACCTATGGCTACACCTTC,CASSLNTGTYGYTF
TRBV27,few,TRBJ1-2,-,TGTGCCAGCAGGGGCAGGGTGGGGCCTAACTATGGCTACACCTTC,CASRGRVGPNYGYTF